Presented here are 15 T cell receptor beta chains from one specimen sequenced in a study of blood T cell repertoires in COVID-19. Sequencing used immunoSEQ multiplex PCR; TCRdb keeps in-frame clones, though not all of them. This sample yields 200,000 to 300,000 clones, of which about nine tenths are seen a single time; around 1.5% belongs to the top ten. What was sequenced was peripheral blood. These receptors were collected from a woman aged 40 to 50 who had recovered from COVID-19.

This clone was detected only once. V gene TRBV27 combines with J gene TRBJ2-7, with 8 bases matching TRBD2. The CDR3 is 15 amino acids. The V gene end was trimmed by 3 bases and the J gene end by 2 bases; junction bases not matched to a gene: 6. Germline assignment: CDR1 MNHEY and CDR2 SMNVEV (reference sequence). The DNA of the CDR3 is TGTGCCAGCAGTTTGAGAGCGGGGGTTACCTACGAGCAGTACTTC. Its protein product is CASSLRAGVTYEQYF.

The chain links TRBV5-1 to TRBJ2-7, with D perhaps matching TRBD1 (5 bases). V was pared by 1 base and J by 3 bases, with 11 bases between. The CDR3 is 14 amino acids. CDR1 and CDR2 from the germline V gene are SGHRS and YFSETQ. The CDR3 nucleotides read TGCGCCAGCAGCTTGTGGGGCCGGAACTACGAGCAGTACTTC. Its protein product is CASSLWGRNYEQYF.

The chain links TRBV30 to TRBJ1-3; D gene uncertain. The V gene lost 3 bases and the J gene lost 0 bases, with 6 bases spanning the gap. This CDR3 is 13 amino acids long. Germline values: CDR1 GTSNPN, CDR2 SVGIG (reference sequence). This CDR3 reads CAWRLASGNTIYF. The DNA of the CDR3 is TGTGCCTGGAGGCTGGCCTCTGGAAACACCATATATTTT.

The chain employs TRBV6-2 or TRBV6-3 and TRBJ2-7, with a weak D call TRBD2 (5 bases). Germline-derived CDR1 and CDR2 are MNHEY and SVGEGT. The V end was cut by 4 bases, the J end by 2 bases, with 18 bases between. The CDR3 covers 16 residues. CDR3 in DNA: TGTGCCAGCAGTTCCAACCCATGGGCGGAGGCCTACGAGCAGTACTTC. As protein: CASSSNPWAEAYEQYF.

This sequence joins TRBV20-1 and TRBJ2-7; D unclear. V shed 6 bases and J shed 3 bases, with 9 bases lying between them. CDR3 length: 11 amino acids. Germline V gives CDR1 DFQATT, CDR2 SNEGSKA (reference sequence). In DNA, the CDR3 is TGCAGTGCCCCCAACTACTACGAGCAGTACTTC. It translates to CSAPNYYEQYF.

The CDR3 region has the DNA TGTGCCAGCTCACGCACCGGGACAGGGGGCCTTGGTAACTATGGCTACACCTTC. Translating it yields CASSRTGTGGLGNYGYTF. The rearrangement joins TRBV18 to TRBJ1-2, with 12 bases matching TRBD1. Germline lookup yields CDR1 KGHSH and CDR2 LQKENI. This CDR3 is built from 18 residues. J gave up 1 base and V 4 bases, and 10 bases lay outside the gene matches.

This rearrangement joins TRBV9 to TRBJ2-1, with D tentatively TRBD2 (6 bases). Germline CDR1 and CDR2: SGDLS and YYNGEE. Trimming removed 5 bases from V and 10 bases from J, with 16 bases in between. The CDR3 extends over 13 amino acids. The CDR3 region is CASSATHREEQFF. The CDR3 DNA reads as TGTGCCAGCAGTGCTACCCACCGGGAGGAGCAGTTCTTC.

Here the CDR3 DNA reads TGCGCCAGCAGCCAAGATCGGGGGAGCTCCTACGAGCAGTACTTC. Protein sequence: CASSQDRGSSYEQYF. This rearrangement joins TRBV4-3 to TRBJ2-7; D possibly corresponds to TRBD2 (6 bases). Trimming removed 0 bases from V and 0 bases from J, with 9 bases in between. Germline CDR1 is LGHNA and CDR2 is YSLEER. The CDR3 totals 15 residues.

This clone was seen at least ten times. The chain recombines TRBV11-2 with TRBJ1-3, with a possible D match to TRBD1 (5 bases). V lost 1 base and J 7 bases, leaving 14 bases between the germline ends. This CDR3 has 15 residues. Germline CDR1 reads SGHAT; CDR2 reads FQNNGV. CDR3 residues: CASSLGGRVGNTIYF. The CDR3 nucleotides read TGTGCCAGCAGCTTAGGGGGCAGGGTCGGCAACACCATATATTTT.

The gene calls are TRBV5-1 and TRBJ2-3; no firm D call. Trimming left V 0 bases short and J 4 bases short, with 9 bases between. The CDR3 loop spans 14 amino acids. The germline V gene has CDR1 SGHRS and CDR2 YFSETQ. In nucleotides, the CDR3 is TGCGCCAGCAGCTTGGCCCAGGTGGCAGATACGCAGTATTTT. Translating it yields CASSLAQVADTQYF.

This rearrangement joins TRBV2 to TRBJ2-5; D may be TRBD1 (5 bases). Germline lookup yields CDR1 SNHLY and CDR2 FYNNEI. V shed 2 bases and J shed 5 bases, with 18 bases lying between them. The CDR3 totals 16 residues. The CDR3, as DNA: TGTGCCAGCAGTGAAATTAGGGGTGGGTTGTTGGAGACCCAGTACTTC. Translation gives CASSEIRGGLLETQYF.

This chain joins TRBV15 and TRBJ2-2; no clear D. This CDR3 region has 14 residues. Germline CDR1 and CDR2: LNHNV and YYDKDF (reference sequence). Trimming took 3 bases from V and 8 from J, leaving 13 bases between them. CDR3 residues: CATSSLMPGGELFF. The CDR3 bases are TGTGCCACCAGCAGCCTAATGCCCGGGGGGGAGCTGTTTTTT.

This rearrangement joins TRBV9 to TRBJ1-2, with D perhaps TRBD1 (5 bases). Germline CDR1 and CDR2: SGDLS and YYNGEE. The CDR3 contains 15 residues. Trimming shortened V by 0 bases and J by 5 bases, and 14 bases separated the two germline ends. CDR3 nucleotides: TGTGCCAGCAGCGTAGCTCGGGACTCTTGGTATGGCTACACCTTC. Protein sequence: CASSVARDSWYGYTF. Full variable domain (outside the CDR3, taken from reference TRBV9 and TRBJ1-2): DSGVTQTPKHLITATGQRVTLRCSPRSGDLSVYWYQQSLDQGLQFLIQYYNGEERAKGNILERFSAQQFPDLHSELNLSSLELGDSALYFCASSVARDSWYGYTFGSGTRLTVV.

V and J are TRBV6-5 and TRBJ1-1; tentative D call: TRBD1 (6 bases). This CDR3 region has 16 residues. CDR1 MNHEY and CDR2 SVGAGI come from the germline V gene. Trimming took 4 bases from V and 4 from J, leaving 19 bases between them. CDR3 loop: CASSSPAGQRGTEAFF. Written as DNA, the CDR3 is TGTGCCAGCAGTTCCCCAGCAGGACAGCGGGGCACTGAAGCTTTCTTT.

The CDR3 DNA follows: TGCGCCAGCAGCAGGACAGGGGTGAACACTGAAGCTTTCTTT. As protein: CASSRTGVNTEAFF. The chain joins TRBV5-1 to TRBJ1-1; 9 bases align to TRBD1. This CDR3 is built from 14 residues. The germline CDR1 and CDR2 sequences are SGHRS and YFSETQ. V lost 4 bases and J lost 0; bases outside the gene matches: 1.